The 9 T cell receptor beta chains presented below share a single source sample, sequenced in a study of shared clonotypes between healthy human individuals. Assay used: immunoSEQ multiplex PCR; TCRdb lists only in-frame clones, some missing. The sample yields about 1.5 million clones, more than 95% seen once. Specimen: naive CD4+ T cells sorted from blood. As for subset: CD45RA+ positively selected. All receptors derive from a man aged 25 to 40 in good health.

The chain recombines TRBV27 with TRBJ2-2; 9 positions agree with TRBD1. The length of the CDR3 is 16 residues. V was pared by 6 bases and J by 5 bases, with 10 bases of the junction left unmatched. Germline CDR1 is MNHEY and CDR2 is SMNVEV (reference sequence). CDR3 bases: TGTGCCAGCAGCCTCGGAACAGGGGGCTATACCGGGGAGCTGTTTTTT. It is translated as CASSLGTGGYTGELFF.

The chain joins TRBV10-3 to TRBJ1-3, with D hard to call. V was shortened by 3 bases and J by 2 bases, with 11 bases between the two germline ends. The V gene's germline CDR1 is ENHRY and CDR2 SYGVKD. The CDR3 sequence is 15 residues long. CDR3 DNA sequence: TGTGCCATCAGTGAACGAGGTCCAACTGGAAACACCATATATTTT. Its protein product is CAISERGPTGNTIYF.

Of note for this clone: Other nucleotide sequences in the sample specify the same CDR3. This chain connects TRBV18 to TRBJ1-1; 7 bases align to TRBD1. Unmatched junction bases numbered 0, after V lost 2 bases and J lost 3 bases. CDR3 length equals 13 residues. CDR1 is KGHSH and CDR2 is LQKENI in the germline V gene. CDR3 sequence reads: CASSPDRDTEAFF. The CDR3 DNA follows: TGTGCCAGCTCACCAGACAGGGACACTGAAGCTTTCTTT.

The gene calls are TRBV4-1 and TRBJ1-4, with 10 nucleotides matching TRBD1. Germline V CDR1 and CDR2: MGHRA, YSYEKL. CDR3 length: 15 residues. V lost 1 base and J lost 8; bases outside the gene matches: 4. The CDR3 DNA reads TGCGCCAGCAGCCAAGCCGGGACAGGGGAGGAAAAACTGTTTTTT. Its protein product is CASSQAGTGEEKLFF.

The chain recombines TRBV6-5 with TRBJ2-5; TRBD1 might be the D (5 bases). The J call may be in error: the DNA end matches TRBJ2-7 better. Germline V gene data show CDR1 as MNHEY and CDR2 as SVGAGI. The CDR3 length is 16 residues. CDR3 protein: CASSYSSGFYPYEQYF. Written as DNA, the CDR3 is TGTGCCAGCAGTTACTCTTCAGGGTTCTACCCCTACGAGCAGTACTTC.

V is TRBV5-6 and J is TRBJ2-7; tentatively, D is TRBD2 (5 bases). With 1 base removed from V and 4 bases from J, the gap between germline ends came to 12 bases. Germline CDR1 and CDR2: SGHDT and YYEEEE. The CDR3 consists of 14 residues. This chain's CDR3 is CASSLISASYEQYF. The CDR3 DNA sequence: TGTGCCAGCAGCTTGATTAGCGCGAGTTACGAGCAGTACTTC.

The chain links TRBV6-6 to TRBJ2-3; D uncertain. CDR1 is MNHNY and CDR2 is SVGAGI in the germline V gene (reference sequence). This CDR3 has 12 amino acids. V was shortened by 9 bases and J by 0 bases, with 7 bases between the two germline ends. DNA of the CDR3: TGTGCCAGTAGGGCGAGCACAGATACGCAGTATTTT. Protein sequence: CASRASTDTQYF.

This chain links TRBV6-1 with TRBJ1-2; D gene unclear. Germline assignment: CDR1 MNHNS and CDR2 SASEGT. The CDR3 consists of 14 residues. V lost 6 bases and J lost 0, with 11 bases in between. The CDR3 protein is CASSSGGSNYGYTF. DNA of the CDR3: TGTGCCAGCAGCTCAGGTGGTTCTAACTATGGCTACACCTTC.

The genes are TRBV18 and TRBJ2-2; perhaps TRBD2 as D (5 bases). Trimming took off 3 bases at V and 1 base at J, with 15 bases between the two ends. Germline V gene lookup returns CDR1 KGHSH and CDR2 LQKENI. This CDR3 has 17 residues. CDR3 sequence: CASSPFRDVGNTGELFF. CDR3 DNA: TGTGCCAGCTCACCCTTCCGGGATGTCGGGAACACCGGGGAGCTGTTTTTT.